Following are 2 T cell receptor beta chains from one sample sequenced in a study of blood T cell repertoires in COVID-19. Some clones are missing from TCRdb's copy, which holds only in-frame ones; the method was immunoSEQ multiplex PCR. Altogether more than 200,000 clones are present, more than 85% being singletons, with the ten largest covering roughly 0.69%. The sequenced sample consisted of peripheral blood. Receptor source: a man aged 40-55 years with acute or convalescent COVID-19.

The rearrangement links TRBV11-1 to TRBJ2-5; 7 nucleotides match TRBD2. The CDR3 has 16 residues. V was clipped by 5 bases and J by 2 bases; unmatched bases: 11. Per germline, CDR1 SGHAT and CDR2 FQDESV (reference sequence). The CDR3 DNA is TGTGCCAGCAGCCTAAATGGACTAGAAGTTCAAGAGACCCAGTACTTC. Residues: CASSLNGLEVQETQYF.

This rearrangement joins TRBV2 to TRBJ2-2, with 9 bases aligning to TRBD2. CDR3 length equals 19 residues. Germline CDR1 is SNHLY and CDR2 is FYNNEI. V lost 4 bases to trimming and J lost 0 bases; unmatched junction nucleotides: 12. CDR3 protein: CASSGGGGRAFANTGELFF. CDR3 bases: TGTGCCAGCAGTGGCGGGGGCGGGAGGGCCTTCGCGAACACCGGGGAGCTGTTTTTT.